This T cell receptor (beta chain) stems from a study of shared clonotypes between healthy human individuals. The wider study: Every donor yielded three CD4 naive, three CD4 memory, two CD8 naive and one CD8 memory plate.

Study-level results: Clonotype sharing across donors was expected to vary with sequencing depth. Naive subsets usually exceeded memory subsets in estimated richness.

Comment on this clone: Its antigen is still unknown.

How the authors handled the data: Sequence data from immunoSEQ were junction-only and lacked quality scores; consequently, filtering differed. Data came from immunoSEQ multiplex PCR; TCRdb stores just in-frame clones and leaves some out. That table is the source of V, J and clone size, and D and trimming were worked out from the DNA. The sample lists about 1.9 million clones; around 95% were seen once. Per germline, CDR1 SEHNR and CDR2 FQNEAQ (reference sequence). The CDR3 runs 15 residues. V lost 2 bases and J 0 bases, leaving 10 bases between the germline ends. CD45RO-negative, CCR7-positively selected cells formed the naive CD8 fraction, excluding terminally differentiated effector memory CD45RA+ cells.

Sequences were obtained from naive CD8+ T cells from PBMCs. This sequence was found in a man aged 18 to 29 in good health. Some clones in this sample may be carry-over from other donors' samples. The chain has TRBV7-9 and TRBJ2-5; D tentatively reads TRBD1 or TRBD2 (5 bases each). CDR3 residues: CASSLKGRHQETQYF. DNA of the CDR3: TGTGCCAGCAGCTTAAAGGGACGGCACCAAGAGACCCAGTACTTC.